Presented here are 19 T cell receptor beta chains from one specimen sequenced in a study of T cells in Graves' hyperthyroidism and ophthalmopathy. TCR beta CDR3 region amplification was performed from RNA transcripts. HTBI primers were employed in a first-round RT-PCR of the TCR CDR3. TCRdb used MiXCR to reprocess the multiplex PCR reads, holding one entry per CDR3 protein. The data hold 550,000 to 700,000 distinct CDR3 sequences, with around 45% observed a single time. Source material: peripheral blood or thyroid tissue (not recorded which). These receptors were taken from an adult woman with Graves' disease, either hyperthyroidism or ophthalmopathy (not recorded which).

Many counts were recorded for this clonotype. This rearrangement joins TRBV3-1 to TRBJ2-5, with D perhaps TRBD1 (6 bases). The CDR3 extends over 14 amino acids. The germline gives CDR1 LGHDT, CDR2 YNNKEL (reference sequence). Trimming cost V 6 bases and J 7 bases, with 18 bases left between them. CDR3 residues: CASSPGHQAATQYF. The CDR3 region has the DNA TGTGCCAGCAGTCCGGGACACCAGGCTGCGACCCAGTACTTC.

The rearrangement links TRBV15 to TRBJ1-2; perhaps TRBD1 as D (5 bases). The CDR3 runs 15 residues. Per germline, CDR1 LNHNV and CDR2 YYDKDF (reference sequence). Trimming removed 0 bases at V and 8 bases at J, with 16 bases between. CDR3 amino acids: CATSRDIGDPGGYTF. Here the CDR3 DNA reads TGTGCCACCAGCAGAGATATAGGGGACCCGGGGGGCTACACCTTC. Using reference TRBV15 and TRBJ1-2 for the parts outside the CDR3, the full variable domain is DAMVIQNPRYQVTQFGKPVTLSCSQTLNHNVMYWYQQKSSQAPKLLFHYYDKDFNNEADTPDNFQSRRPNTSFCFLDIRSPGLGDTAMYLCATSRDIGDPGGYTFGSGTRLTVV.

The chain couples TRBV5-1 to TRBJ2-7, with D possibly being TRBD2 (7 bases). Trimming took off 3 bases at V and 7 bases at J, with 20 bases between the two ends. The CDR3 loop spans 15 amino acids. CDR1 is SGHRS and CDR2 is YFSETQ in the germline V gene. CDR3 sequence reads: CASSWRGGGSGEQYF. Here the CDR3 DNA reads TGCGCCAGCAGCTGGAGGGGGGGGGGGAGCGGTGAGCAGTACTTC. Full variable domain (missing parts from reference TRBV5-1 and TRBJ2-7): KAGVTQTPRYLIKTRGQQVTLSCSPISGHRSVSWYQQTPGQGLQFLFEYFSETQRNKGNFPGRFSGRQFSNSRSEMNVSTLELGDSALYLCASSWRGGGSGEQYFGPGTRLTVT.

The chain has TRBV15 and TRBJ2-2, with D hard to call. Germline CDR1 is LNHNV and CDR2 is YYDKDF (reference sequence). The V end was cut by 5 bases, the J end by 8 bases, with 9 bases between. There are 12 residues in the CDR3. The CDR3 region is CATSGFTGELFF. DNA of the CDR3: TGTGCCACCAGCGGGTTTACAGGGGAGCTGTTTTTT. The full variable domain, with the rest looked up from reference TRBV15 and TRBJ2-2, is DAMVIQNPRYQVTQFGKPVTLSCSQTLNHNVMYWYQQKSSQAPKLLFHYYDKDFNNEADTPDNFQSRRPNTSFCFLDIRSPGLGDTAMYLCATSGFTGELFFGEGSRLTVL.

The genes are TRBV7-2 and TRBJ1-1; 10 bases align to TRBD1. The trim removed 5 bases at V and 11 bases at J, leaving 8 bases unmatched. CDR3 length: 13 residues. CDR1 SGHTA and CDR2 FQGNSA come from the germline V gene. The CDR3 loop reads CASSPRQGAMAFF. The CDR3 region has the DNA TGTGCCAGCAGCCCAAGACAGGGGGCTATGGCTTTCTTT.

The chain recombines TRBV2 with TRBJ2-5, with a possible D match to TRBD2 (6 bases). This CDR3 has 14 residues. Germline V lookup: CDR1 SNHLY, CDR2 FYNNEI. Trimming cost V 4 bases and J 4 bases, with 13 bases left between them. CDR3 in amino acids: CASSGVGGPETQYF. The DNA of the CDR3 is TGTGCCAGCAGTGGAGTAGGAGGGCCAGAGACCCAGTACTTC. The full variable domain, its missing parts supplied by reference TRBV2 and TRBJ2-5, is EPEVTQTPSHQVTQMGQEVILRCVPISNHLYFYWYRQILGQKVEFLVSFYNNEISEKSEIFDDQFSVERPDGSNFTLKIRSTKLEDSAMYFCASSGVGGPETQYFGPGTRLLVL.

The chain uses TRBV7-2 and TRBJ2-7, with D maybe TRBD2 (5 bases). This CDR3 comprises 15 residues. Trimming removed 0 bases from V and 2 bases from J, with 11 bases in between. From germline, CDR1 is SGHTA and CDR2 FQGNSA. Here the CDR3 DNA reads TGTGCCAGCAGCTTAGCTCACGGGGAAGCCTACGAGCAGTACTTC. Its protein product is CASSLAHGEAYEQYF.

In its sample, this clonotype was seen a few times. The rearrangement uses TRBV5-6 and TRBJ2-7, with a tentative D call TRBD1 (6 bases). The CDR3 is 16 residues long. V was cut by 3 bases and J by 3 bases, with 19 bases left in between. CDR1 is SGHDT, CDR2 YYEEEE, per germline. CDR3 nucleotide sequence: TGTGCCAGCAGCTCGGAATCAGGACAGATTGTCTACGAGCAGTACTTC. Protein: CASSSESGQIVYEQYF.

This clonotype was seen more than once but under ten times. The chain recombines TRBV10-1 with TRBJ1-1; perhaps TRBD1 as D (5 bases). Germline CDR1 and CDR2: WNHNN and SYGVQD (reference sequence). The CDR3 extends over 14 amino acids. V lost 6 bases, J lost 1 base, and 12 bases lay in between. CDR3 in amino acids: CASSSGWENTEAFF. In DNA, the CDR3 is TGCGCCAGCAGCTCAGGGTGGGAGAACACTGAAGCTTTCTTT.

This clonotype was seen ten or more times. Mismatch with germline at one junction end may stem from a read error. The chain recombines TRBV30 with TRBJ1-2, with D perhaps TRBD1 (5 bases). Germline CDR1 is GTSNPN and CDR2 is SVGIG (reference sequence). CDR3 length: 11 residues. CDR3 bases: TGTGCCGGGAGGGGTGACTATGGCTACACCTTC. Its translation is CAGRGDYGYTF.

This clonotype was observed at least ten times. The chain carries TRBV19 and TRBJ1-2; D ambiguous. The germline V gene encodes CDR1 LNHDA and CDR2 SQIVND (reference sequence). The CDR3 covers 12 residues. The ends were cut back, 3 bases at V and 5 bases at J, with 7 bases in the middle. DNA of the CDR3: TGTGCCAGTAGTATGTCGGGTTATGGCTACACCTTC. Protein: CASSMSGYGYTF.

Details on this clonotype: Being one base from a much bigger clone, this may be a read error. The chain links TRBV4-1 to TRBJ1-4; no reliable D call. The CDR3 loop spans 13 amino acids. CDR1 is MGHRA and CDR2 is YSYEKL in the germline V gene. The ends were cut back, 1 base at V and 12 bases at J, with 12 bases in the middle. The CDR3: CASSQVVKEELFF. The CDR3 bases are TGCGCCAGCAGCCAAGTCGTGAAGGAAGAACTGTTTTTT.

The genes are TRBV20-1 and TRBJ1-5; TRBD1 matches 8 bases. This CDR3 is 16 amino acids long. CDR1 DFQATT and CDR2 SNEGSKA come from the germline V gene (reference sequence). After removal of 2 bases from V and 1 base from J, the junction contained 7 bases not matched to a gene. CDR3 sequence reads: CSARIHRGISNQPQHF. CDR3 DNA sequence: TGCAGTGCTAGAATACACAGGGGGATCAGCAATCAGCCCCAGCATTTT.

The chain links TRBV24-1 to TRBJ1-2; 8 nucleotides agree with TRBD1. The CDR3 spans 13 residues. V shed 2 bases and J 7 bases; nucleotides not matched to a gene: 2. Germline CDR1 is KGHDR and CDR2 is SFDVKD. The CDR3 region has the DNA TGTGCCACCAGTGATTCTACAGGGGGTGGCTACACCTTC. Its protein product is CATSDSTGGGYTF.

There are a few counts of this clonotype. This may come from a read error, since a much larger clone is one base off. The rearrangement links TRBV5-5 to TRBJ2-7, with a possible D match to TRBD1 (6 bases). This CDR3 comprises 13 residues. The germline V gene has CDR1 SGHKS and CDR2 YYEKEE (reference sequence). The CDR3 bases are TGTGCCAGCAACTTGGACAGTCTCTACGAGCAGTACTTC. Translated, it gives CASNLDSLYEQYF.

The gene calls are TRBV29-1 and TRBJ1-1; D remains ambiguous. V was clipped by 7 bases and J by 1 base, with 7 bases between them. Germline lookup yields CDR1 SQVTM and CDR2 ANQGSEA. The CDR3 length is 11 residues. CDR3 bases: TGCAGCGCTTTAGGGAACACTGAAGCTTTCTTT. Amino acids: CSALGNTEAFF.

This clonotype appeared a few times. This rearrangement joins TRBV7-2 to TRBJ1-2; D is undetermined. Trimming shortened V by 5 bases and J by 2 bases, and 9 bases separated the two germline ends. The CDR3 runs to 13 residues. Germline lookup yields CDR1 SGHTA and CDR2 FQGNSA. CDR3 loop: CASSPGWNYGYTF. In DNA, the CDR3 is TGTGCCAGCAGCCCCGGCTGGAACTATGGCTACACCTTC. Full variable domain (outside the CDR3, taken from reference TRBV7-2 and TRBJ1-2): GAGVSQSPSNKVTEKGKDVELRCDPISGHTALYWYRQSLGQGLEFLIYFQGNSAPDKSGLPSDRFSAERTGGSVSTLTIQRTQQEDSAVYLCASSPGWNYGYTFGSGTRLTVV.

The chain uses TRBV12-3 or TRBV12-4 and TRBJ1-5; D is unresolved. The V end lost 6 bases, the J end lost 5 bases, and 14 bases lay between the germline ends. This CDR3 is 14 amino acids long. CDR3 DNA: TGTGCCAGCAGCCCTGCCAATGGCGATCAGCCCCAGCATTTT. Translated: CASSPANGDQPQHF.

Written as DNA, the CDR3 is TGTGCCAGCAGCTCACGACAGGGTACCTACGAGCAGTACTTC. Translation gives CASSSRQGTYEQYF. The chain combines TRBV7-8 with TRBJ2-7; 7 bases are a match to TRBD1. CDR3 length equals 14 residues. The germline gives CDR1 SGHVS, CDR2 FQNEAQ. Unmatched junction bases numbered 5, after V lost 4 bases and J lost 2 bases.